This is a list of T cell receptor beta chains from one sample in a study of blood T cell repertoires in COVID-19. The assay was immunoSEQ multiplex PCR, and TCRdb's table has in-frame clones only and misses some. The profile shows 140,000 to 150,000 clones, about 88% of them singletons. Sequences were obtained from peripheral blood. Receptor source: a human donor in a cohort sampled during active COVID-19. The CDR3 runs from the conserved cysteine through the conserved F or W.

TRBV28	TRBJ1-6	CASSPGNSPLHF
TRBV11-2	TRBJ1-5	CASSQGTGEQPQHF
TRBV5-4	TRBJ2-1	CASSLGLAGAQGNEQFF
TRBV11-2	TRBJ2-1	CASRFLYEQFF
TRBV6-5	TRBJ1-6	CASSYSLTRVNSPLHF
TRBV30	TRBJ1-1	CAWKPGGRNTEAFF
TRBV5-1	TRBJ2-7	CASSLNTGARLGEQYF
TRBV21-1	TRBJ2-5	CASSKARETGGSQETQYF
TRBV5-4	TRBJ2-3	CASSPGLAVSTDTQYF
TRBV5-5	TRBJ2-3	CASSPGPTSGVTDTQYF
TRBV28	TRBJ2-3	CASSQAGVGSDTQYF
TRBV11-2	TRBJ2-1	CASSIVDYEQFF
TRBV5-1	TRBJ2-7	CASSLVPDRVGEQYF
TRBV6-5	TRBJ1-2	CASSSDSPYGYTF
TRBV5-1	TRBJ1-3	CASSSGGANSGNTIYF
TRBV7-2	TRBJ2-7	CASSLGSLISYEQYF
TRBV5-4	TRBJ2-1	CASSLELGADEQFF
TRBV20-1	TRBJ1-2	CSSRQGYGYTF
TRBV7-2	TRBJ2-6	CASSKPGQGAPGANVLTF
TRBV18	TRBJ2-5	CASSPSRAGGGETQYF
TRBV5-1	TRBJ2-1	CASSLAMASGGSYNEQFF
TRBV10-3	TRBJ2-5	CAISENRDRQETQYF
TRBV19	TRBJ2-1	CASSLRQGQGYNEQFF
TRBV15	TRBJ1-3	CATSRDREAGNTIYF
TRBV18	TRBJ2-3	CASSPRPGTDTQYF